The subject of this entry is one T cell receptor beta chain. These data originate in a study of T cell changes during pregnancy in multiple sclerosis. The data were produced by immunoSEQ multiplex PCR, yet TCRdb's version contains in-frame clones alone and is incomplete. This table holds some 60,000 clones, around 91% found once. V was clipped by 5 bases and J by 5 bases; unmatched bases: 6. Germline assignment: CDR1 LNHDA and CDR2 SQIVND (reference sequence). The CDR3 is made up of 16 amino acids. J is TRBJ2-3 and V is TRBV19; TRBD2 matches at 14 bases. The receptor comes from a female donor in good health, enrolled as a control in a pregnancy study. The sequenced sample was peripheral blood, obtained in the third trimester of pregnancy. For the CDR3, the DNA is TGTGCCAGTAGTCCCCCGGGACTAGCGGGAGTAGATACGCAGTATTTT. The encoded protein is CASSPPGLAGVDTQYF.